The TCR beta chain described here comes from a study of blood T cells in healthy people across ages (dated by TCRdb to 2013 to 2016). Regarding the complete study: Template switching captured roughly one uniquely barcoded TCR beta cDNA molecule per two T cells in model experiments. The study measured age-related changes in TCR beta repertoire diversity using deep sequencing normalized with unique cDNA molecular identifiers. The donors were split into four age groups: young (average about 16 years), middle-aged (39), aged (over 55) and long-lived (under 85). For two donors (one aged 18 to 30 and one aged 80 or older), the study analyzed two additional independent replicas of 1 million unique cDNA reads from the same blood draw. Donors of different ages were randomly distributed across sequencing lanes to avoid experimental bias.

The method behind the library was 5' RACE. Sequenced using an Illumina HiSeq 2500. A second roughly 7 to 11 cycle PCR used a sample-barcoded 5' primer and a J-beta primer mix. A template-switch 5' adaptor carrying 12 random nucleotides introduced a unique molecular identifier onto each TCR beta cDNA molecule. Each sample yielded at least 2.5 million CDR3-containing paired-end reads. First-strand cDNA synthesis was performed from all RNA using the Mint cDNA synthesis kit, with priming by a TRBC-specific oligonucleotide. Following uracil-DNA glycosylase treatment, a first 18-cycle PCR with universal primers M1SS and BC2_uni_R was performed on all cDNA. Turning to the authors' computational methods: Normalization of each sample was performed by random selection of 1 million high-quality reads, each carrying a distinct molecular identifier. Instead of being binned into consensus sequences, reads with shared molecular identifiers were discarded. MiTCR, with a Q25 quality threshold and the strictest error-elimination algorithm, was used for CDR3 identification, clonotype clustering and error correction. Lower-bound total TCR beta diversity was estimated with a nonparametric unseen species model using Euler transformation. The public reads were run again by TCRdb, first through fastp at Q25 and then through MiXCR, and only productive beta chains were kept. CDR3 protein duplicates are merged, each entry listing the most common genes and DNA. The V and J calls, along with clone size, are taken from TCRdb and not from the paper's own processing. This sample is represented by hundreds of thousands of distinct CDR3 sequences; approximately 21% of them were singletons. About 3.6% of the sample belongs to the ten largest clones.

The germline V gene (reference sequence) gives CDR1 as SEHNR and CDR2 as FQNEAQ. The CDR3 has 14 amino acids, counting the end cysteine and phenylalanine. Only CDR3 DNA remains: 42 bases, in frame from the first base. V is cut by 5 bases and J by 2 bases, and the space between the germline ends is 10 bases. Donors were 30 to 45 systemically healthy Caucasian individuals from Russia aged roughly 6 to 90 years. Each donor gave 8 to 10 milliliters of peripheral blood, drawn into EDTA-treated Vacutainer tubes. Ficoll-Paque density-gradient centrifugation was used to isolate PBMCs, with at least 6.5 million per sample. Trizol reagent was used to extract total RNA from PBMCs, with at least 6 micrograms per sample. For every donor, an aliquot of PBMCs went through flow cytometry to measure the percentages of naive CD45RAhigh/CD27high T cells. Results the study describes overall, beyond this receptor: Since profiling was done on bulk unsorted PBMCs, naive and antigen-experienced compartments could not be conclusively compared. There was a strong correlation between observed TCR beta diversity and the percentage of naive T cells measured by flow cytometry. Compared with the aged group, more naive CD4+ T cells, fewer expanded clones and increased TCR diversity were shown by the long-lived group, suggesting age selection. Total diversity estimates from one million sequenced T cells were considered lower bounds and underestimates. The CMV infection status of donors was not known, potentially confounding age-related changes in expanded clonotypes. As age increased, observed TCR beta diversity per million T cells dropped in a roughly linear way, and a significant reduction was already evident by age around 41.

Note on this clonotype: Its antigen is still unknown. No base qualities exist here, and no much larger clone lies one base off it.

The sample taken for sequencing was blood. The chain couples TRBV7-9 to TRBJ1-3; no confident D gene assignment can be made. The sequence came from a man aged 70-80 years in good health. The sequence in DNA is TGTGCCAGCAGCCCGCAGCGAACTGGAAACACCATATATTTT. This translates into CASSPQRTGNTIYF.